The entry below gives a single T cell receptor beta chain sequence along with its context. The data belong to a study of monozygotic twins with inflammatory bowel disease. From its re-call of the 5' RACE reads, TCRdb lists each CDR3 protein once, without DNA. The table counts about 420,000 distinct CDR3 sequences; 2% to 3% lies in the top ten. In germline, CDR1 is SQVTM, CDR2 ANQGSEA. CDR3 size: 17 residues. The rearrangement links TRBV29-1 to TRBJ2-2; the D gene TCRdb calls, TRBD1, cannot be checked with no DNA. Specimen: blood. This sequence originates from a human donor with ulcerative colitis or Crohn's disease, or a healthy co-twin of an affected twin (not recorded which). CDR3 region: CSATLGRGLVGSGELFF.